The clone carrying this T cell receptor beta chain was counted many times. Its target is unknown. The CDR3 has 15 amino acids. Unmatched junction bases numbered 6, after V lost 2 bases and J lost 6 bases. Per germline, CDR1 SGHRS and CDR2 YFSETQ. The TCR beta libraries were generated through quantitative 5'-RACE incorporating molecular barcodes. A single record per CDR3 protein comes from TCRdb applying MiXCR to the 5' RACE reads. This table has 400,000 or so distinct CDR3 sequences, 25% to 30% appearing once. This sample is part of a study of CD8 T cells in ankylosing spondylitis. Study-wide results and caveats: Clones linked with disease were CD8+ and fairly uncommon in the peripheral blood. Enrichment of disease-linked clones was reportedly significant in matched ankylosing spondylitis synovial fluid. Fewer than ten highly homologous variants made up a TCR beta motif that seemed to typify ankylosing spondylitis blood. Certain motif variants had earlier appeared in reactive arthritis synovial fluid and blood.

The sequenced sample consisted of blood, either unsorted or a sorted T cell fraction (not recorded which). This chain joins TRBV5-1 and TRBJ2-1; 9 bases are a match to TRBD2. The origin of this receptor is a male donor with ankylosing spondylitis. This CDR3 reads CASSFVLAGPNEQFF. As DNA, the CDR3 is TGCGCCAGCAGCTTCGTCCTAGCGGGGCCCAATGAGCAGTTCTTC.